The 14 T cell receptor beta chains given below trace back to one sample, sequenced in a study of blood T cell repertoires in COVID-19 (dated by TCRdb to about 2020). Preparation of the library involved the immunoSEQ multiplex PCR assay. TCRdb obtained this table from immuneACCESS and retained in-frame rearrangements with V and J assigned. These tables miss some clones; where compared with another copy, unresolved V genes account for less than half of the shortfall, and the remainder is unexplained. The sample profile shows 120,000 to 150,000 clones; 88% of them were found once. The ten largest clones add up to around 26% of the sample. Sequencing used peripheral blood. These receptors originate from a human donor in a cohort sampled during active COVID-19.

V gene TRBV14 combines with J gene TRBJ1-1, with D possibly being TRBD1 (5 bases). The V end lost 3 bases, the J end lost 6 bases, and 17 bases lay between the germline ends. CDR3 length equals 15 residues. Germline values: CDR1 SGHDN, CDR2 FVKESK. The CDR3 sequence: CASSHREGKRSEAFF. The DNA of the CDR3 is TGTGCCAGCAGCCACAGGGAGGGGAAGAGGTCTGAAGCTTTCTTT.

J is TRBJ1-4 and V is TRBV9; no clear D gene. Trimming pared 2 bases from V and 6 bases from J, leaving 11 bases between. CDR3 length: 14 residues. CDR1 is SGDLS and CDR2 is YYNGEE in the germline V gene. CDR3 sequence (DNA): TGTGCCAGCAGCGTCCTGAGCGGGGATGAAAAACTGTTTTTT. Its translation is CASSVLSGDEKLFF.

The rearrangement uses TRBV6-2 or TRBV6-3 and TRBJ2-1; 8 bases map to TRBD1. The germline CDR1 and CDR2 sequences are MNHEY and SVGEGT. CDR3 length: 14 amino acids. V was pared by 4 bases and J by 10 bases, with 9 bases of the junction left unmatched. CDR3 in DNA: TGTGCCAGCAGTTTTGAGCCCTGGACAGGGGAGCAGTTCTTC. This sequence encodes CASSFEPWTGEQFF.

The chain links TRBV12-3 or TRBV12-4 to TRBJ1-2; D not certain. The V and J ends lost 3 bases and 6 bases respectively, with 11 bases between them. This CDR3 has 13 amino acids. This chain's CDR3 is CASSLVRSDGYTF. DNA for the CDR3: TGTGCCAGCAGTTTGGTCAGATCTGATGGCTACACCTTC.

This clone has just one count. This sequence joins TRBV9 and TRBJ1-3, with a tentative D call TRBD1 (6 bases). CDR3 length: 15 residues. Germline V gene sequence: CDR1 SGDLS, CDR2 YYNGEE. The V gene lost 0 bases and the J gene lost 3 bases, with 10 bases spanning the gap. The CDR3 DNA reads TGTGCCAGCAGCGTAGCAGGGGCAGGTGGAAACACCATATATTTT. Translated, it gives CASSVAGAGGNTIYF.

The V gene is TRBV4-3, the J gene TRBJ1-2; no clear D. The CDR3 runs 14 residues. Germline V gene sequence: CDR1 LGHNA, CDR2 YSLEER. The V end lost 1 base, the J end lost 2 bases, and 8 bases lay between the germline ends. The CDR3 DNA sequence: TGCGCCAGCAGCCAAGGTGGCAGAAACTATGGCTACACCTTC. Translation gives CASSQGGRNYGYTF.

The gene calls are TRBV18 and TRBJ2-5, with D hard to call. CDR3 size: 15 residues. Deletions cut 0 bases from V and 2 bases from J, with 10 bases between. Germline values: CDR1 KGHSH, CDR2 LQKENI. CDR3 nucleotides: TGTGCCAGCTCACCACCTTCGGGTCTGCAAGAGACCCAGTACTTC. This gives the protein CASSPPSGLQETQYF.

The chain carries TRBV6-5 and TRBJ1-4; 8 positions match TRBD1. The V gene end was trimmed by 10 bases and the J gene end by 6 bases; junction bases not matched to a gene: 13. This CDR3 has 15 amino acids. Per germline, CDR1 MNHEY and CDR2 SVGAGI. CDR3 region: CATTRTGSTHEKLFF. As DNA, the CDR3 is TGTGCCACCACCCGGACAGGGTCAACCCATGAAAAACTGTTTTTT.

This clone was detected only a few times. This chain uses TRBV6-5 with TRBJ1-6; 8 nucleotides align to TRBD1. The CDR3 length is 14 residues. With 5 bases clipped from V and 10 bases from J, the junction kept 7 bases outside the gene matches. Germline V CDR1 and CDR2: MNHEY, SVGAGI. The CDR3 is CASSPGQGGSPLHF. DNA for the CDR3: TGTGCCAGCAGTCCCGGACAGGGAGGATCACCCCTCCACTTT.

The rearrangement links TRBV11-2 to TRBJ2-7; D remains ambiguous. Germline lookup yields CDR1 SGHAT and CDR2 FQNNGV. CDR3 length: 16 residues. The germline V and J ends were trimmed by 1 base and 6 bases, with 19 bases remaining between them. CDR3: CASSLVSQPTPGEQYF. The CDR3 DNA reads TGTGCCAGCAGCTTAGTGTCCCAGCCCACACCGGGCGAGCAGTACTTC.

This chain joins TRBV6-5 and TRBJ2-3; D unclear. The V end lost 6 bases, the J end lost 2 bases, and 12 bases lay between the germline ends. Germline-derived CDR1 and CDR2 are MNHEY and SVGAGI. The CDR3 is 14 amino acids. This CDR3 reads CASSPTRSTDTQYF. In nucleotides, the CDR3 is TGTGCCAGCAGCCCGACACGTTCCACAGATACGCAGTATTTT.

This clone was counted only a few times. The V call is TRBV6-2 or TRBV6-3, the J call TRBJ1-6; no clear D gene. Germline CDR1 and CDR2: MNHEY and SVGEGT. This CDR3 is built from 15 residues. The germline V and J ends were trimmed by 3 bases and 4 bases, with 10 bases remaining between them. The CDR3 DNA sequence: TGTGCCAGCAGTTATTTAGGGAGGTATAATTCACCCCTCCACTTT. Translation: CASSYLGRYNSPLHF.

CDR3 bases: TGTGCAAGTCGCTTCGATCGCCCCGGGGAAAAACTGTTTTTT. Protein: CASRFDRPGEKLFF. The chain recombines TRBV12-2 with TRBJ1-4. TRBV12-2 is a documented pseudogene. This CDR3 region has 14 residues.

V gene TRBV5-6 combines with J gene TRBJ2-7; tentative D call: TRBD2 (6 bases). CDR1 SGHDT and CDR2 YYEEEE come from the germline V gene. CDR3 length: 18 residues. V shed 1 base and J shed 2 bases, with 22 bases lying between them. The CDR3 loop is CASSLPLGGDDLTYEQYF. The CDR3, as DNA: TGTGCCAGCAGCTTGCCATTAGGCGGGGACGACCTAACCTACGAGCAGTACTTC. Filled out from reference TRBV5-6 and TRBJ2-7, the complete variable domain reads DAGVTQSPTHLIKTRGQQVTLRCSPKSGHDTVSWYQQALGQGPQFIFQYYEEEERQRGNFPDRFSGHQFPNYSSELNVNALLLGDSALYLCASSLPLGGDDLTYEQYFGPGTRLTVT.